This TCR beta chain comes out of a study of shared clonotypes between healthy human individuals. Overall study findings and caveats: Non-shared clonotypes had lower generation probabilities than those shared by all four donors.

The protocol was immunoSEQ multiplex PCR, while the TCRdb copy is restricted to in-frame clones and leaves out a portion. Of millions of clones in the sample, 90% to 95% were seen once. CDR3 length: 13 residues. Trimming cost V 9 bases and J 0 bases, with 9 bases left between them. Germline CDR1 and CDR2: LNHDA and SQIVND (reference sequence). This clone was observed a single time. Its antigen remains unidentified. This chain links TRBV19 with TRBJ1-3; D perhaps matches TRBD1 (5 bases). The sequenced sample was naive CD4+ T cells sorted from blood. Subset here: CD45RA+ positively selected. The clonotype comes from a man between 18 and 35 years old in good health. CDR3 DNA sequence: TGTGCCAGCACGACAGTCTCTGGAAACACCATATATTTT. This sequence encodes CASTTVSGNTIYF.